This T cell receptor beta chain was documented in a study of blood T cell repertoires in COVID-19. The V gene's germline CDR1 is SGHRS and CDR2 YFSETQ. V was clipped by 1 base and J by 5 bases; unmatched bases: 6. The CDR3 extends over 16 amino acids. TCRdb's table, derived via immunoSEQ multiplex PCR, lists solely in-frame clones and lacks some. The data show about 330,000 clones, with over 75% seen just once and more than 5% held by the top ten. This chain uses TRBV5-1 with TRBJ2-1; 10 bases map to TRBD2. Sequenced sample: PBMCs or T cells enriched from blood (not recorded which). The sequence came from a man aged 30 to 39 who had recovered from COVID-19. Written as DNA, the CDR3 is TGCGCCAGCAGCTTGACCGGGACTAGCGTCGACAATGAGCAGTTCTTC. Translating it yields CASSLTGTSVDNEQFF.